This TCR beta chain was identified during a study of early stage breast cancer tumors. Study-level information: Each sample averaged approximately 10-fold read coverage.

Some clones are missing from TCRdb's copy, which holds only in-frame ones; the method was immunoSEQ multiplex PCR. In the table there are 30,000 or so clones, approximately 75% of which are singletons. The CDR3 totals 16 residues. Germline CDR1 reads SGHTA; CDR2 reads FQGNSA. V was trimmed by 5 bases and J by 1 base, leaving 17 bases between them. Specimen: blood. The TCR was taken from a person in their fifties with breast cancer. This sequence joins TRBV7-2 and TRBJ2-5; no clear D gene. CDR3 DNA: TGTGCCAGCAGCCCCATCGGGCAGAGAAGCCAAGAGACCCAGTACTTC. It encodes CASSPIGQRSQETQYF.